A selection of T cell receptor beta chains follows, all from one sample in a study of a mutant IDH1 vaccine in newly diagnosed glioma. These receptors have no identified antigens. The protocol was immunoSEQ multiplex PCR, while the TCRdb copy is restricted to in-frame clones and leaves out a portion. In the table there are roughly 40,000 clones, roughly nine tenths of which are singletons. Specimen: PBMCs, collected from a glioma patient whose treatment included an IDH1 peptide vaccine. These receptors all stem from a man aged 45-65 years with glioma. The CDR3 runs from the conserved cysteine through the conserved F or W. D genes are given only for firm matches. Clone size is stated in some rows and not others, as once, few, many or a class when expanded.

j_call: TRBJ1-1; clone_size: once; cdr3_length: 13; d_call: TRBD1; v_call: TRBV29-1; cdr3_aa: CSAKTGVRTEAFF; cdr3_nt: TGCAGCGCCAAAACAGGGGTTCGGACTGAAGCTTTCTTT
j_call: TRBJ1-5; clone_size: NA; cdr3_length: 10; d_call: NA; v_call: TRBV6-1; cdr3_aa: CASRHQPQHF; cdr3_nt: TGTGCCAGTCGTCATCAGCCCCAGCATTTT
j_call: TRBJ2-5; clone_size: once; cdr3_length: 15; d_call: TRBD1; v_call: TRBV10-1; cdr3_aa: CASSPGQGGHETQYF; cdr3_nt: TGCGCCAGCAGTCCAGGACAGGGTGGTCATGAGACCCAGTACTTC
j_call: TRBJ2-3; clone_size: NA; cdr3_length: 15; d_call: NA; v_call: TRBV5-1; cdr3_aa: CASSQENGGTDTQYF; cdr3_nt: TGCGCCAGCAGCCAAGAAAATGGGGGCACAGATACGCAGTATTTT
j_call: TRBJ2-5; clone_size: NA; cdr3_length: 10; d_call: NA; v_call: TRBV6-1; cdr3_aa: CASSETDQYF; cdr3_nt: TGTGCCAGCAGTGAAACGGACCAGTACTTC
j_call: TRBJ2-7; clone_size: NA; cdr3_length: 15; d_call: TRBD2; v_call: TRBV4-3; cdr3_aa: CASSPREGGSYEQYF; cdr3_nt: TGCGCCAGCAGCCCCCGGGAGGGCGGATCCTACGAGCAGTACTTC
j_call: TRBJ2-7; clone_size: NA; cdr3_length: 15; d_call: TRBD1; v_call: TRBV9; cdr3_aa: CASSATDRAFYEQYF; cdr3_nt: TGTGCCAGCAGCGCGACAGACAGGGCGTTCTACGAGCAGTACTTC
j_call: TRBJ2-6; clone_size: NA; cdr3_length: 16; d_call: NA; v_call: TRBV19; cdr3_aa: CASTRGGGAGANVLTF; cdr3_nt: TGTGCCAGTACCAGAGGAGGGGGGGCTGGGGCCAACGTCCTGACTTTC
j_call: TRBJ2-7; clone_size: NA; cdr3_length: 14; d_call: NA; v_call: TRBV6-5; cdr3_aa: CASRRPGTPYEQYF; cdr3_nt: TGTGCCAGCAGGAGGCCCGGGACTCCCTACGAGCAGTACTTC
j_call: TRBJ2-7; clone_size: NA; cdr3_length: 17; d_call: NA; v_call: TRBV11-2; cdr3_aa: CASSPIGVGTRAYEQYF; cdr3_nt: TGTGCCAGCAGCCCGATTGGAGTGGGGACCAGAGCCTACGAGCAGTACTTC
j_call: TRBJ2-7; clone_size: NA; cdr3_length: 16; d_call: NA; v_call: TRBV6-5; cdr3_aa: CASSYRGTGTLYEQYF; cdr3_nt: TGTGCCAGCAGTTACCGAGGTACCGGGACCCTCTACGAGCAGTACTTC
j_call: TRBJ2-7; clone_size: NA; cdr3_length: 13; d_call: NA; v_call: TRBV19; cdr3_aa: CASSWQSSYEQYF; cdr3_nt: TGTGCCAGTAGTTGGCAGAGCTCCTACGAGCAGTACTTC
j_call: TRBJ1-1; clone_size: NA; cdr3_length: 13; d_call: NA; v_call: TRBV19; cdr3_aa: CASRSGVGTEAFF; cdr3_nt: TGTGCCAGTAGGAGCGGGGTTGGCACTGAAGCTTTCTTT
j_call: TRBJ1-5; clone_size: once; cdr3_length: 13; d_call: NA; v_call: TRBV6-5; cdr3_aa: CASSRRVHQPQHF; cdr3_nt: TGTGCCAGCAGTCGGCGAGTACATCAGCCCCAGCATTTT
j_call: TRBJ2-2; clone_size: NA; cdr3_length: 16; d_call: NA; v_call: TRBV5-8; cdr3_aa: CASSSSVGRNTGELFF; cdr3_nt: NA
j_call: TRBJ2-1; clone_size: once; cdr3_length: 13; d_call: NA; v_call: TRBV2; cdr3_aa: CASSLVTYNEQFF; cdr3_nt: TGTGCCAGCAGTCTGGTTACCTACAATGAGCAGTTCTTC
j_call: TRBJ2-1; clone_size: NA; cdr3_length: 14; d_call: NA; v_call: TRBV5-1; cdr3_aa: CASSLLGSYNEQFF; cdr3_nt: TGCGCCAGCAGCTTACTAGGTTCCTACAATGAGCAGTTCTTC
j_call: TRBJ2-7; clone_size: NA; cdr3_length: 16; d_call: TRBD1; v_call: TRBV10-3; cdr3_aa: CAISDGQGTRHYEQYF; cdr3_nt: TGTGCCATCAGTGACGGACAGGGGACGCGACACTACGAGCAGTACTTC
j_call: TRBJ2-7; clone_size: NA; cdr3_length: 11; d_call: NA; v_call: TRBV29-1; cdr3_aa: CSVVWSYEQYF; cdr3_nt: TGCAGCGTTGTCTGGTCGTACGAGCAGTACTTC
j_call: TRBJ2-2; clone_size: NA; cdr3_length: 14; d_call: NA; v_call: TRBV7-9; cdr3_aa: CASSLDISAGELFF; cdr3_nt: TGTGCCAGCAGCTTAGATATAAGCGCCGGGGAGCTGTTTTTT
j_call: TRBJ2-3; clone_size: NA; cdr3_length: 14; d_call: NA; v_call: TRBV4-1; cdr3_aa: CASSQHPVPHTQYF; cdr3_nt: TGCGCCAGCAGCCAGCACCCGGTCCCACATACGCAGTATTTT
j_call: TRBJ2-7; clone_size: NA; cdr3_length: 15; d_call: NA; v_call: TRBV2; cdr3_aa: CASSDRRLGNHEQYF; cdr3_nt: TGTGCCAGCAGTGACCGGCGTTTAGGGAACCACGAGCAGTACTTC
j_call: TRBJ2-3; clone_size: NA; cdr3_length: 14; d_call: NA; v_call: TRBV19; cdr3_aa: CASSTLAPTDTQYF; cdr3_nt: TGTGCCAGTAGTACCCTAGCTCCTACAGATACGCAGTATTTT
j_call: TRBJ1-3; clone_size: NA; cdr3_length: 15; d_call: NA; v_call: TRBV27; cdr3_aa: CAKGGGRYSGNTIYF; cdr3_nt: TGTGCCAAGGGGGGGGGCCGATACTCTGGAAACACCATATATTTT
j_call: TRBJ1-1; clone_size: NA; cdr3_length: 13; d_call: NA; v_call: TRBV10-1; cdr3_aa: CASSLDGNTEAFF; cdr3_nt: TGCGCCAGCAGTCTCGACGGGAACACTGAAGCTTTCTTT
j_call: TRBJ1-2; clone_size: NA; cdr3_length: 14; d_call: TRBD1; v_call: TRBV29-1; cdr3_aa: CSVDQGQGGYGYTF; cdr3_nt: TGCAGCGTTGATCAGGGACAGGGGGGCTATGGCTACACCTTC
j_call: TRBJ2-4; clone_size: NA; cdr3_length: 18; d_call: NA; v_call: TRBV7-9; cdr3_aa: CASSLPKLGPLAKNIQYF; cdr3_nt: TGTGCCAGCAGCTTACCAAAACTCGGACCTCTAGCCAAAAACATTCAGTACTTC
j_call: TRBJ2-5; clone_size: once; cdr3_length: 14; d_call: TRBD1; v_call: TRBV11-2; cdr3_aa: CASSRTTGVETQYF; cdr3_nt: TGTGCCAGCAGCCGAACCACAGGGGTGGAGACCCAGTACTTC
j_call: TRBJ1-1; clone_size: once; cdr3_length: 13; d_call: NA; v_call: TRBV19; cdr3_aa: CASILQGRSEAFF; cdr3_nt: TGTGCCAGTATTCTACAGGGAAGGTCTGAAGCTTTCTTT
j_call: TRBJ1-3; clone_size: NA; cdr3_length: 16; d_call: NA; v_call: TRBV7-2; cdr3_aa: CASSPRNRGSGNTIYF; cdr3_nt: TGTGCCAGCAGCCCCCGAAATCGGGGCTCTGGAAACACCATATATTTT
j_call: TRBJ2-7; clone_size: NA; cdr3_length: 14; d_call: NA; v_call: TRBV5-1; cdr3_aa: CASSARTFDYEQYF; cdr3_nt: TGCGCCAGCAGCGCCCGGACGTTCGACTACGAGCAGTACTTC
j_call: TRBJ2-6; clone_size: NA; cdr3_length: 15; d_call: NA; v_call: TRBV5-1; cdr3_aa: CASSLDPSGANVLTF; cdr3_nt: TGCGCCAGCAGCTTGGACCCCTCTGGGGCCAACGTCCTGACTTTC
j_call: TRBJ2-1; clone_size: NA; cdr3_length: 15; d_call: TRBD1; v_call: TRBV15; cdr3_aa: CATSRGGTGGNEQFF; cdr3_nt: TGTGCCACCAGCAGAGGTGGGACAGGGGGGAATGAGCAGTTCTTC
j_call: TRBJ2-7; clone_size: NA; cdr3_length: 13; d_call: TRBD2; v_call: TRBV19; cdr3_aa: CASSMGAGGEQYF; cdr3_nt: TGTGCCAGTAGTATGGGAGCGGGGGGAGAGCAGTACTTC
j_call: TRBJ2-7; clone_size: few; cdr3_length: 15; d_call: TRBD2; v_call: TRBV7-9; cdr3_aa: CASSQSGRARGQQYF; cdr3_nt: TGTGCCAGCAGCCAAAGCGGGAGGGCCCGCGGACAGCAGTACTTC
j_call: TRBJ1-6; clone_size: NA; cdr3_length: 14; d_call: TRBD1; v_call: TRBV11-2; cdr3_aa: CASSPGQHNSPLHF; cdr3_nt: TGTGCCAGCAGCCCGGGACAGCATAATTCACCCCTCCACTTT
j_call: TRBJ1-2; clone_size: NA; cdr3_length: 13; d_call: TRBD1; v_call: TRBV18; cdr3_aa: CASSLDRTYGYTF; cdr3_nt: TGTGCCAGCTCACTGGACAGGACCTATGGCTACACCTTC
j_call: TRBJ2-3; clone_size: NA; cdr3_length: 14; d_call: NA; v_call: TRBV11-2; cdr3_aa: CASSLNSGADTQYF; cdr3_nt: TGTGCCAGCAGCTTAAACAGTGGGGCAGATACGCAGTATTTT
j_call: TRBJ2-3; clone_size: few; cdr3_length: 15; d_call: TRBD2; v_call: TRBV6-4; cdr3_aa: CASSATSAGTDTQYF; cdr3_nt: TGTGCCAGCAGTGCGACTAGCGCGGGCACAGATACGCAGTATTTT
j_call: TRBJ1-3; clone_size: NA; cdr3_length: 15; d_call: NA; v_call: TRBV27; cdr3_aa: CASSLSRQPGNTIYF; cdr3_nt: TGTGCCAGCAGTTTATCTCGGCAGCCTGGAAACACCATATATTTT
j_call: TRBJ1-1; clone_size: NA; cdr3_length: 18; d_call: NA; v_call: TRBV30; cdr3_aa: CAWSVRVREKLRDTEAFF; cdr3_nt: TGTGCCTGGAGTGTACGGGTAAGGGAAAAGTTGAGGGATACTGAAGCTTTCTTT
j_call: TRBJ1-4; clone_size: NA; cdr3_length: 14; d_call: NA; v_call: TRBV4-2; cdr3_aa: CASSQDPQNEKLFF; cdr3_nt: TGTGCCAGCAGCCAAGATCCCCAGAATGAAAAACTGTTTTTT
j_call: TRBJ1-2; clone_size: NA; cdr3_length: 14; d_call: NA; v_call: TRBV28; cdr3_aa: CASSQGRDNYGYTF; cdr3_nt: TGTGCCAGCAGTCAGGGCCGGGACAACTATGGCTACACCTTC
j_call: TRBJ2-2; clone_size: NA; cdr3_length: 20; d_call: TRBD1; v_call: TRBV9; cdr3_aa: CASSVGQGRRFDANTGELFF; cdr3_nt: TGTGCCAGCAGCGTAGGACAGGGAAGGAGGTTTGACGCGAACACCGGGGAGCTGTTTTTT
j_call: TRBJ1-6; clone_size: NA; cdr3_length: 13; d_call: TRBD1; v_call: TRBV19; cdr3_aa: CASMRVGGSPLHF; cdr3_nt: TGTGCCAGTATGCGGGTAGGGGGCTCACCCCTCCACTTT
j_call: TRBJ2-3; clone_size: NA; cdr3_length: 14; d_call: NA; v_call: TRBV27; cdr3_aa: CASSLSRSTDTQYF; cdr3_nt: TGTGCCAGCAGTTTATCGAGGAGCACAGATACGCAGTATTTT
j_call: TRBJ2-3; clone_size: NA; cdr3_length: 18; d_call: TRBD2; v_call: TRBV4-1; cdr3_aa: CASSRDLAGGRFTDTQYF; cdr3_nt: TGCGCCAGCAGCCGAGACCTAGCGGGGGGGCGTTTCACAGATACGCAGTATTTT
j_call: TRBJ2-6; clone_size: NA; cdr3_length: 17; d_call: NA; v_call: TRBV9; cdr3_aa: CASRGGGYYSGANVLTF; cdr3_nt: TGTGCCAGCCGAGGGGGAGGGTACTACTCTGGGGCCAACGTCCTGACTTTC